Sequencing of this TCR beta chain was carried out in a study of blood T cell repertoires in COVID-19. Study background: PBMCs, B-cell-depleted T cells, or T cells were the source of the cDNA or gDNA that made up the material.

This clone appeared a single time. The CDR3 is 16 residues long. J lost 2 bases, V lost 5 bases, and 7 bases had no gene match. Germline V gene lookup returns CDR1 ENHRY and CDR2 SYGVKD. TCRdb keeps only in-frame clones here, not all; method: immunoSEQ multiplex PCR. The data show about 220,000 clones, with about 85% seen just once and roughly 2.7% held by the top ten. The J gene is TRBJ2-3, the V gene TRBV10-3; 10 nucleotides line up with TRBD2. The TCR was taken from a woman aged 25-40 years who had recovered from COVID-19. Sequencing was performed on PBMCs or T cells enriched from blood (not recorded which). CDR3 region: CAISPLSGGPTDTQYF. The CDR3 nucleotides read TGTGCCATCAGTCCCCTTAGCGGGGGGCCCACAGATACGCAGTATTTT.